One sample yielded the 31 T cell receptor beta chains listed below, sequenced in a study of cytomegalovirus exposure and HLA in healthy donors. PCR was performed using 60 Vbeta and 13 Jbeta primers. Using immunoSEQ multiplex PCR, the repertoire was profiled, and TCRdb retains in-frame clones only, with some absent. Altogether 150,000 to 200,000 clones are present, 84% being singletons, with the ten largest covering around 5%. The specimen was PBMCs. Receptors were obtained from a young man in good health and CMV-seronegative.

This sequence joins TRBV7-9 and TRBJ1-1; possible D gene TRBD1, 6 bases. Per germline, CDR1 SEHNR and CDR2 FQNEAQ (reference sequence). This CDR3 has 14 residues. Trimming took off 0 bases at V and 5 bases at J, with 10 bases between the two ends. The CDR3 spells CASSLAVGATEAFF. The CDR3 DNA reads as TGTGCCAGCAGCTTAGCTGTGGGGGCGACTGAAGCTTTCTTT.

The chain is built from TRBV11-3 and TRBJ2-2, with D possibly matching TRBD1 (5 bases). The germline gives CDR1 SGHNT, CDR2 YENEEA. Trimming removed 5 bases from V and 6 bases from J, with 16 bases in between. CDR3 length: 15 amino acids. The CDR3 region is CASSTPRQFAGELFF. The CDR3 DNA reads TGTGCCAGCAGCACCCCTCGACAGTTTGCCGGGGAGCTGTTTTTT.

This chain uses TRBV2 with TRBJ2-7, with 10 positions matching TRBD1. The J segment lost 2 bases and the V segment lost 8 bases, leaving 3 bases of the junction unmatched. The length of the CDR3 is 13 residues. CDR1 and CDR2 (germline): SNHLY, FYNNEI. As DNA, the CDR3 is TGTGCCAGCGGGGACAGGGGAGCCTACGAGCAGTACTTC. It translates to CASGDRGAYEQYF.

The V call is TRBV19, the J call TRBJ2-1; D gene ambiguous. The CDR3 is made up of 16 amino acids. V lost 0 bases and J lost 11, with 20 bases in between. Germline CDR1 reads LNHDA; CDR2 reads SQIVND (reference sequence). The CDR3 is CASSIDRKLLKTQQFF. Written as DNA, the CDR3 is TGTGCCAGTAGTATAGATCGGAAACTACTGAAAACACAGCAGTTCTTC.

V is TRBV10-3 and J is TRBJ1-5; no clear D. The V gene lost 8 bases and the J gene lost 6 bases, with 20 bases spanning the gap. In germline, CDR1 is ENHRY, CDR2 SYGVKD. The CDR3 sequence is 15 residues long. The CDR3 region is CAIGSVGTQAQPQHF. Here the CDR3 DNA reads TGTGCCATCGGTTCCGTTGGCACCCAGGCTCAGCCCCAGCATTTT.

This chain joins TRBV6-1 and TRBJ1-1, with D possibly TRBD1 on 6 matching bases. Trimming stripped 4 bases from V and 2 bases from J, with 17 bases between. Germline CDR1 and CDR2: MNHNS and SASEGT. The CDR3 is made up of 16 amino acids. For the CDR3, the DNA is TGTGCCAGCAGTGCAACTTTAGGCAGGGGAAACACTGAAGCTTTCTTT. The encoded protein is CASSATLGRGNTEAFF.

Concerning this clone itself: One end of the junction varies from germline; a read error may be responsible. The chain recombines TRBV7-9 with TRBJ1-2; 8 bases fit TRBD1. The length of the CDR3 is 14 residues. Germline V gives CDR1 SEHNR, CDR2 FQNEAQ (reference sequence). CDR3 in DNA: TGTTCCAGCACCCCTCGACAGGGGAACTATGGCTACACCTTC. Amino acids: CSSTPRQGNYGYTF.

This sequence joins TRBV2 and TRBJ2-7, with 9 positions matching TRBD2. CDR1 and CDR2 from the germline V gene are SNHLY and FYNNEI. V lost 7 bases and J lost 5; bases outside the gene matches: 9. This CDR3 region has 14 residues. Here the CDR3 reads CASTKRGEYDEQYF. In nucleotides, the CDR3 is TGTGCCAGCACGAAGCGGGGGGAGTATGACGAGCAGTACTTC.

The rearrangement links TRBV9 to TRBJ2-1; 10 nucleotides match TRBD2. The ends lost 0 bases at V and 3 bases at J; junction bases unmatched: 0. Germline CDR1 is SGDLS and CDR2 is YYNGEE. The CDR3 extends over 15 amino acids. The CDR3 region is CASSVGTSGYNEQFF. The CDR3 DNA reads TGTGCCAGCAGCGTAGGGACTAGCGGCTACAATGAGCAGTTCTTC.

The J gene is TRBJ2-5, the V gene TRBV18; TRBD2 matches 7 bases. This CDR3 is 17 amino acids long. J lost 4 bases, V lost 3 bases, and 14 bases had no gene match. CDR1 and CDR2 (germline): KGHSH, LQKENI. The CDR3 DNA is TGTGCCAGCTCACCGATGGCCCGGGTAGCGGGCCGAGAGACCCAGTACTTC. Encoded protein: CASSPMARVAGRETQYF.

CDR3 amino acids: CASSQPGRSVEQFF. The CDR3 region has the DNA TGTGCCAGCAGCCAACCCGGCCGGAGTGTTGAGCAGTTCTTC. V and J are TRBV7-2 and TRBJ2-1, with no clear D. Per the germline V gene, CDR1 is SGHTA and CDR2 is FQGNSA. The CDR3 length is 14 residues. Trimming shortened V by 5 bases and J by 9 bases, and 17 bases separated the two germline ends. Full variable domain (rest looked up from reference TRBV7-2 and TRBJ2-1): GAGVSQSPSNKVTEKGKDVELRCDPISGHTALYWYRQSLGQGLEFLIYFQGNSAPDKSGLPSDRFSAERTGGSVSTLTIQRTQQEDSAVYLCASSQPGRSVEQFFGPGTRLTVL.

The gene calls are TRBV18 and TRBJ1-6; 8 bases map to TRBD1. The CDR3 length is 16 residues. Germline CDR1 reads KGHSH; CDR2 reads LQKENI. Unmatched junction bases numbered 3, after V lost 3 bases and J lost 2 bases. CDR3 in amino acids: CASSPTGATYNSPLHF. DNA for the CDR3: TGTGCCAGCTCACCGACAGGGGCGACCTATAATTCACCCCTCCACTTT. Full variable domain (remainder filled in from reference TRBV18 and TRBJ1-6): NAGVMQNPRHLVRRRGQEARLRCSPMKGHSHVYWYRQLPEEGLKFMVYLQKENIIDESGMPKERFSAEFPKEGPSILRIQQVVRGDSAAYFCASSPTGATYNSPLHFGNGTRLTVT.

This sequence joins TRBV19 and TRBJ1-6; D remains unclear. The germline V gene has CDR1 LNHDA and CDR2 SQIVND (reference sequence). The CDR3 runs to 13 residues. Trimming removed 7 bases from V and 10 bases from J, with 14 bases in between. The CDR3 here is CASMRAPRSPLHF. The DNA for the CDR3 is TGTGCCAGTATGAGGGCGCCGAGGTCACCCCTCCACTTT.

The V gene is TRBV2, the J gene TRBJ2-2; the D is unclear. CDR1 and CDR2 from the germline V gene are SNHLY and FYNNEI. The V end lost 1 base, the J end lost 3 bases, and 6 bases lay between the germline ends. The CDR3 runs to 14 residues. The CDR3 spells CASSEDSYTGELFF. In DNA, the CDR3 is TGTGCCAGCAGTGAAGACTCCTACACCGGGGAGCTGTTTTTT.

The V call is TRBV7-2, the J call TRBJ1-2; D unresolved. The germline V gene encodes CDR1 SGHTA and CDR2 FQGNSA. The CDR3 length is 14 residues. V gave up 1 base and J gave up 4 bases, with 10 bases separating them. CDR3 sequence (DNA): TGTGCCAGCAGCTTAGGCAGAACCTTCTATGGCTACACCTTC. It is translated as CASSLGRTFYGYTF.

The rearrangement joins TRBV4-3 to TRBJ2-1; 8 bases line up with TRBD1. The J segment lost 7 bases and the V segment lost 3 bases, leaving 5 bases of the junction unmatched. Germline CDR1 and CDR2: LGHNA and YSLEER. The CDR3 has 14 residues. In DNA, the CDR3 is TGCGCCAGCAGCCAGACGACAGGGGTGAATGAGCAGTTCTTC. Translated, it gives CASSQTTGVNEQFF.

The J gene is TRBJ2-1, the V gene TRBV5-1, with 9 nucleotides matching TRBD2. This CDR3 region has 16 residues. After removal of 3 bases from V and 4 bases from J, the junction contained 8 bases not matched to a gene. From germline, CDR1 is SGHRS and CDR2 YFSETQ. The CDR3 bases are TGCGCCAGCAGCTCTGTCCCTAGCGGGACTTACAATGAGCAGTTCTTC. This gives the protein CASSSVPSGTYNEQFF. The full variable domain, completed using reference TRBV5-1 and TRBJ2-1, is KAGVTQTPRYLIKTRGQQVTLSCSPISGHRSVSWYQQTPGQGLQFLFEYFSETQRNKGNFPGRFSGRQFSNSRSEMNVSTLELGDSALYLCASSSVPSGTYNEQFFGPGTRLTVL.

The gene calls are TRBV27 and TRBJ2-7, with 11 bases identical to TRBD2. There are 16 residues in the CDR3. Germline V gene lookup returns CDR1 MNHEY and CDR2 SMNVEV (reference sequence). After removal of 5 bases from V and 4 bases from J, the junction contained 10 bases not matched to a gene. CDR3 sequence: CASSAKSTSGSYEQYF. The CDR3 DNA reads as TGTGCCAGCAGTGCAAAATCAACTAGCGGGAGTTACGAGCAGTACTTC.

The chain employs TRBV20-1 and TRBJ2-5, with D tentatively TRBD1 (6 bases). V was cut by 0 bases and J by 11 bases, with 10 bases left in between. The length of the CDR3 is 11 residues. Germline values: CDR1 DFQATT, CDR2 SNEGSKA (reference sequence). In nucleotides, the CDR3 is TGCAGTGCTAGAGAACAGGGTGGGCAGTACTTC. It translates to CSAREQGGQYF.

The gene calls are TRBV7-2 and TRBJ2-7, with 7 bases identical to TRBD1. CDR3 length: 15 amino acids. Trimming took 4 bases from V and 6 from J; bases not matched to a gene: 12. Per germline, CDR1 SGHTA and CDR2 FQGNSA. CDR3 nucleotide sequence: TGTGCCAGCAGCTCCAGCTCCGGACAGGCCCGCGAGCAGTACTTC. Its translation: CASSSSSGQAREQYF.

The chain has TRBV30 and TRBJ2-5, with 7 bases lining up with TRBD2. The tail of the sequence fits TRBJ2-7 better, so the J call may be wrong. CDR1 is GTSNPN and CDR2 is SVGIG in the germline V gene (reference sequence). This CDR3 has 14 residues. CDR3 sequence (DNA): TGTGCCTGGAGTGCAACGGGGGGAGGGAACGAGCAGTACTTC. Amino acid sequence: CAWSATGGGNEQYF.

This clone has just a few counts. The rearrangement uses TRBV5-1 and TRBJ2-3; 8 bases map to TRBD1. The CDR3 loop spans 12 amino acids. The junction had 1 base not matched to a gene; V was cut back by 4 bases and J by 6 bases. Germline V lookup: CDR1 SGHRS, CDR2 YFSETQ. The CDR3 nucleotides are TGCGCCAGCAGCGCAGGGGGCGATACGCAGTATTTT. Protein: CASSAGGDTQYF.

The gene calls are TRBV7-9 and TRBJ2-5; D not certain. This CDR3 is 13 amino acids long. In germline, CDR1 is SEHNR, CDR2 FQNEAQ (reference sequence). V lost 2 bases and J 5 bases, leaving 9 bases between the germline ends. CDR3 nucleotide sequence: TGTGCCAGCAGCTTAAGAGAGTACGAGACCCAGTACTTC. As protein: CASSLREYETQYF.

J is TRBJ2-3 and V is TRBV27; 9 bases match TRBD2. Germline-derived CDR1 and CDR2 are MNHEY and SMNVEV (reference sequence). This CDR3 region has 14 residues. Trimming at V came to 5 bases and at J to 3 bases, leaving 3 bases not matched to a gene. This CDR3 is CASSLGLATDTQYF. In DNA, the CDR3 is TGTGCCAGCAGTCTCGGACTAGCGACAGATACGCAGTATTTT.

The rearrangement joins TRBV23-1 to TRBJ1-5; TRBD1 matches at 8 bases. TRBV23-1 is an ORF; its function is uncertain. V was clipped by 0 bases and J by 2 bases; unmatched bases: 9. The CDR3 contains 18 residues. CDR3 sequence reads: CASSQSTGEPGCNQPQHF. The CDR3 bases are TGCGCCAGCAGTCAATCGACAGGGGAACCGGGATGCAATCAGCCCCAGCATTTT.

The CDR3 loop reads CATSRFRQERSGNTIYF. CDR3 nucleotide sequence: TGTGCCACCAGCAGATTTAGACAGGAACGCTCTGGAAACACCATATATTTT. The chain has TRBV15 and TRBJ1-3; D is perhaps TRBD1 (6 bases). V was shortened by 2 bases and J by 0 bases, with 14 bases between the two germline ends. The CDR3 consists of 17 residues. Germline V lookup: CDR1 LNHNV, CDR2 YYDKDF (reference sequence).

This chain uses TRBV28 with TRBJ2-7, with TRBD1 identical over 8 bases. From germline, CDR1 is MDHEN and CDR2 SYDVKM. The CDR3 covers 14 residues. Trimming at V came to 6 bases and at J to 0 bases, leaving 4 bases not matched to a gene. The chain's CDR3 is CASRLTGVSYEQYF. CDR3 nucleotides: TGTGCCAGCAGGTTGACAGGGGTCTCCTACGAGCAGTACTTC.

The CDR3 nucleotides read TGCGCCAGCAGCTTGGCAGGGGGCTCAGAGACCCAGTACTTC. This sequence encodes CASSLAGGSETQYF. This chain joins TRBV5-1 and TRBJ2-5; 8 bases map to TRBD1. Germline V gene lookup returns CDR1 SGHRS and CDR2 YFSETQ. CDR3 size: 14 residues. The V and J ends lost 0 bases and 4 bases, in that order; junction bases with no gene match: 2.

In its sample, this clone was seen once. In DNA form, the CDR3 reads TGTGCCAGCAGCCGTACTTGGGGGCAAGCCAAAAACATTCAGTACTTC. Translation gives CASSRTWGQAKNIQYF. This chain links TRBV11-3 with TRBJ2-4; TRBD1 might be the D (6 bases). The germline V gene has CDR1 SGHNT and CDR2 YENEEA. The CDR3 extends over 16 amino acids. The V end lost 5 bases, the J end lost 0 bases, and 14 bases lay between the germline ends.

The rearrangement joins TRBV5-1 to TRBJ2-7, with a possible D match to TRBD1 (5 bases). Germline CDR1 and CDR2: SGHRS and YFSETQ. The germline V and J ends were trimmed by 0 bases and 6 bases, with 16 bases remaining between them. The CDR3 totals 15 residues. The chain's CDR3 is CASSLEVGPVAEQYF. The CDR3 coding sequence is TGCGCCAGCAGCTTGGAGGTGGGGCCCGTCGCCGAGCAGTACTTC.

This chain links TRBV2 with TRBJ1-1, with D possibly being TRBD1 (5 bases). The CDR3 length is 15 residues. CDR1 SNHLY and CDR2 FYNNEI come from the germline V gene. V lost 3 bases and J 5 bases, leaving 16 bases between the germline ends. CDR3 coding DNA: TGTGCCAGCAGTGACGTGGGGGGTTCTCGAACTGAAGCTTTCTTT. It specifies CASSDVGGSRTEAFF.